Given below is one TCR beta chain in context. These data originate in a study of T cell responses to AZD1222 COVID-19 vaccine. TCRdb keeps only in-frame clones here, not all; method: immunoSEQ multiplex PCR. The data hold 100,000 to 120,000 clones, with about 90% observed a single time. The CDR3 runs to 14 residues. Per germline, CDR1 MNHNY and CDR2 SVGAGI (reference sequence). Trimming took off 6 bases at V and 3 bases at J, with 12 bases between the two ends. The rearrangement uses TRBV6-6 and TRBJ1-5; the D is unclear. Sequencing was performed on peripheral blood, taken on day 0 of AZD1222 vaccination. The sequence derives from an adult in good health. In DNA, the CDR3 is TGTGCCAGCAGGACGTCCCGAGTCAATCAGCCCCAGCATTTT. This codes for CASRTSRVNQPQHF.